The 17 T cell receptor beta chains listed next were all sequenced from one sample in a study of blood T cell repertoires in COVID-19. Sequenced by immunoSEQ multiplex PCR; TCRdb stores in-frame clones only, minus some. Of around 200,000 clones detected, 84% appear once; the ten largest clones hold approximately 15%. The source material was peripheral blood. Receptor source: a woman aged 70-85 years with COVID-19, enrolled during active disease.

The chain is built from TRBV21-1 and TRBJ2-7; the table's D call, TRBD2, was not checked against the DNA. TRBV21-1 is labeled a pseudogene. The CDR3 is made up of 11 amino acids. The CDR3, as DNA: TGTGCCAGCAGCCCCGCCCGGGAGCAGTACGTC. Amino acids: CASSPAREQYV.

J is TRBJ1-1 and V is TRBV6-5, with TRBD1 as a possible D gene (6 bases). Trimming shortened V by 8 bases and J by 1 base, and 8 bases separated the two germline ends. Germline values: CDR1 MNHEY, CDR2 SVGAGI. The CDR3 sequence is 12 residues long. CDR3 sequence (DNA): TGTGCCAGCCACAGGGCGAACACTGAAGCTTTCTTT. Translated: CASHRANTEAFF.

This CDR3 reads CASSPSRLAGAREQYF. The CDR3 bases are TGTGCCAGCTCACCCAGCCGACTAGCGGGAGCCCGCGAGCAGTACTTC. The rearrangement joins TRBV18 to TRBJ2-7, with 12 positions matching TRBD2. CDR1 and CDR2 (germline): KGHSH, LQKENI. The V segment lost 3 bases and the J segment 6 bases; nucleotides outside the gene matches: 9. CDR3 size: 16 residues.

In this sample, this clone turned up once. J is TRBJ1-1 and V is TRBV5-6; 9 positions match TRBD1. The CDR3 is 14 amino acids. V lost 3 bases, J lost 5 bases, and 5 bases stayed unmatched. CDR1 and CDR2 (germline): SGHDT, YYEEEE. In DNA, the CDR3 is TGTGCCAGCAGCTGGGACAGGGTACTTACTGAAGCTTTCTTT. Amino acids: CASSWDRVLTEAFF.

The chain carries TRBV7-9 and TRBJ2-1; 12 nucleotides align to TRBD1. Germline CDR1 reads SEHNR; CDR2 reads FQNEAQ (reference sequence). Trimming took 1 base from V and 7 from J; bases not matched to a gene: 5. This CDR3 contains 16 residues. The CDR3 DNA is TGTGCCAGCAGCTTAGGGGACAGGGGGCGCAGGAATGAGCAGTTCTTC. Translating gives CASSLGDRGRRNEQFF.

This chain uses TRBV21-1 with TRBJ1-1; the listed D gene, TRBD1, was not tested against the DNA. TRBV21-1 is a known pseudogene. The length of the CDR3 is 16 residues. The CDR3 coding sequence is TGTGCCAGCACCCAAACAGGGGAGGCAGTCATTACTGAAGCTTTCTTT. This gives the protein CASTQTGEAVITEAFF.

The chain carries TRBV10-3 and TRBJ1-6; 7 bases map to TRBD1. Trimming took 4 bases from V and 6 from J; bases not matched to a gene: 3. From germline, CDR1 is ENHRY and CDR2 SYGVKD. The CDR3 is 14 residues long. As DNA, the CDR3 is TGTGCCATCAGTGGGGACAGTTTTAATTCACCCCTCCACTTT. As protein: CAISGDSFNSPLHF.

The genes are TRBV7-9 and TRBJ1-3; tentative D call: TRBD1 (5 bases). This CDR3 contains 15 residues. CDR1 is SEHNR and CDR2 is FQNEAQ in the germline V gene (reference sequence). Trimming stripped 11 bases from V and 4 bases from J, with 21 bases between. The CDR3 DNA follows: TGTGCCGGGGCCCCCGGGGGAGCGTGGGGAAACACCATATATTTT. Translation gives CAGAPGGAWGNTIYF.

This chain connects TRBV28 to TRBJ1-5, with unresolved D. Germline V gene data show CDR1 as MDHEN and CDR2 as SYDVKM. The CDR3 spans 11 residues. Trimming pared 10 bases from V and 6 bases from J, leaving 10 bases between. CDR3 amino acids: CATQSSQPQHF. The CDR3 DNA reads TGTGCCACTCAGTCTAGTCAGCCCCAGCATTTT.

The chain uses TRBV2 and TRBJ2-1; D not certain. Germline loops: CDR1 SNHLY, CDR2 FYNNEI. CDR3 length: 13 amino acids. V lost 6 bases, J lost 0 bases, and 6 bases lay in between. The CDR3 protein is CASSYDSYNEQFF. The CDR3, as DNA: TGTGCCAGCAGCTATGACTCCTACAATGAGCAGTTCTTC.

This clone was counted only a few times. V and J are TRBV24-1 and TRBJ2-6; possible D gene TRBD1, 5 bases. There are 16 residues in the CDR3. Germline lookup yields CDR1 KGHDR and CDR2 SFDVKD. With 4 bases removed from V and 2 bases from J, the gap between germline ends came to 11 bases. The CDR3: CATSDPQGAGANVLTF. CDR3 bases: TGTGCCACCAGTGACCCTCAAGGGGCTGGGGCCAACGTCCTGACTTTC.

The rearrangement links TRBV28 to TRBJ2-7, with TRBD1 identical over 8 bases. CDR3 length: 16 amino acids. Germline CDR1 and CDR2: MDHEN and SYDVKM. The ends lost 6 bases at V and 1 base at J; junction bases unmatched: 11. CDR3 loop: CASSPRTGRRSYEQYF. Written as DNA, the CDR3 is TGTGCCAGCAGCCCGAGGACAGGGCGACGTTCCTACGAGCAGTACTTC.

CDR3 DNA sequence: TGCAGCGTTGAAGAAACAGGATCCTTCCACCAAGAGACCCAGTACTTC. It specifies CSVEETGSFHQETQYF. This chain connects TRBV29-1 to TRBJ2-5; maybe TRBD1 (5 bases). V was shortened by 0 bases and J by 0 bases, with 14 bases between the two germline ends. Germline V CDR1 and CDR2: SQVTM, ANQGSEA. The CDR3 has 16 amino acids.

V usage is TRBV5-1 and J usage is TRBJ2-1; 11 positions agree with TRBD2. Per germline, CDR1 SGHRS and CDR2 YFSETQ. The CDR3 totals 15 residues. The ends lost 4 bases at V and 4 bases at J; junction bases unmatched: 4. The CDR3 region is CASSPIAGGYNEQFF. CDR3 DNA sequence: TGCGCCAGCAGCCCTATAGCGGGGGGGTACAATGAGCAGTTCTTC.

This sequence joins TRBV28 and TRBJ1-5; D not resolved. This CDR3 region has 14 residues. Trimming left V 3 bases short and J 3 bases short, with 9 bases between. The germline V gene encodes CDR1 MDHEN and CDR2 SYDVKM. CDR3 DNA sequence: TGTGCCAGCAGTTTTAGAGGGAACAATCAGCCCCAGCATTTT. Its translation is CASSFRGNNQPQHF.

The chain combines TRBV2 with TRBJ1-2, with 7 bases fitting TRBD1. This CDR3 is 14 amino acids long. Per germline, CDR1 SNHLY and CDR2 FYNNEI. The V segment lost 6 bases and the J segment 8 bases; nucleotides outside the gene matches: 12. This chain's CDR3 is CASSPDRARFGYTF. CDR3 nucleotides: TGTGCCAGCAGCCCCGACAGGGCTCGATTCGGCTACACCTTC.

This clone was seen a single time. The chain couples TRBV3-1 (or the pseudogene TRBV3-2) to TRBJ2-5; D is perhaps TRBD2 (6 bases). The germline gives CDR1 LGHDT, CDR2 YNNKEL (reference sequence). V was cut by 4 bases and J by 5 bases, with 20 bases left in between. This CDR3 region has 16 residues. CDR3 amino acids: CASSPPAPGVRETQYF. Written as DNA, the CDR3 is TGTGCCAGCAGCCCCCCAGCCCCGGGAGTACGGGAGACCCAGTACTTC.